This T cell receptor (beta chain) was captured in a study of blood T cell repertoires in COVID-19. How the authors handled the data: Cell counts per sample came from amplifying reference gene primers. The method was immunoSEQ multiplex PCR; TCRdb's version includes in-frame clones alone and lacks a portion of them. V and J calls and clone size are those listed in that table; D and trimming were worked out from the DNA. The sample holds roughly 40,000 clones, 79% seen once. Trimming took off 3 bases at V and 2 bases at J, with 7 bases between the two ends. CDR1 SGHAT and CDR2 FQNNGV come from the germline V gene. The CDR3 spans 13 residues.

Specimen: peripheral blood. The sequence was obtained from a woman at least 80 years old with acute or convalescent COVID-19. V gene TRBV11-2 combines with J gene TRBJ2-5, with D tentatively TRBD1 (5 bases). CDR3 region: CASSFRVQETQYF. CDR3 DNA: TGTGCCAGCAGCTTCAGGGTTCAAGAGACCCAGTACTTC. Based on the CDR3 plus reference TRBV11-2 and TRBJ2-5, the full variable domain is EAGVAQSPRYKIIEKRQSVAFWCNPISGHATLYWYQQILGQGPKLLIQFQNNGVVDDSQLPKDRFSAERLKGVDSTLKIQPAKLEDSAVYLCASSFRVQETQYFGPGTRLLVL.